Included here is one TCR beta chain sequence, with context. The CDR3 contains 14 residues. The V gene lost 0 bases and the J gene lost 3 bases, with 9 bases spanning the gap. Per the germline V gene, CDR1 is SNHLY and CDR2 is FYNNEI. This specimen belongs to a study of T cell changes during pregnancy in multiple sclerosis. Measured with immunoSEQ multiplex PCR; TCRdb has only the in-frame clones, and not every one. The table includes tens of thousands of clones, around 91% detected once. This rearrangement joins TRBV2 to TRBJ2-7; maybe TRBD1 (5 bases). The sample was peripheral blood, taken in the third trimester of pregnancy. This sequence was found in a female donor in good health, enrolled as a control in a pregnancy study. The CDR3 coding sequence is TGTGCCAGCAGTGAAGCGCAGGGATTCTACGAGCAGTACTTC. The encoded protein is CASSEAQGFYEQYF.